This entry is about one T cell receptor (beta chain). Its specificity is unknown. The data are from a study of cytomegalovirus exposure and HLA in healthy donors. Study findings and constraints: In a later analysis, compared with equally common non-associated chains, HLA-associated beta chains were more expanded.

Healthy individuals who donated bone marrow served as the donors. The PCR employed 60 Vbeta primers together with 13 Jbeta primers. The protocol was immunoSEQ multiplex PCR, while the TCRdb copy is restricted to in-frame clones and leaves out a portion. The data show hundreds of thousands of clones, approximately 82% seen once. The CDR3 is made up of 14 amino acids. Trimming removed 1 base from V and 4 bases from J, with 11 bases in between. CDR1 is SGHRS, CDR2 YFSETQ, per germline. This clonotype originated in a woman in her thirties or forties in good health and CMV-seronegative. The V and J genes are TRBV5-1 and TRBJ1-1, with a weak D call TRBD1 (5 bases). The sequencing sample was made of PBMCs. The CDR3 DNA is TGCGCCAGCAGCTTGAGGGGTAAGGGCACTGAAGCTTTCTTT. This translates into CASSLRGKGTEAFF.